Shown below are 9 T cell receptor beta chains from a single sample sequenced in a study of blood T cell repertoires in COVID-19. The data were produced by immunoSEQ multiplex PCR, yet TCRdb's version contains in-frame clones alone and is incomplete. The sample shows about 210,000 clones, approximately 80% of them seen only once. Sequencing used PBMCs or T cells enriched from blood (not recorded which). The receptors stem from a woman aged 45-65 years with acute COVID-19.

The rearrangement joins TRBV3-1 (or the pseudogene TRBV3-2) to TRBJ1-5, with TRBD1 matching 8 bases. The CDR3 length is 15 residues. V was pared by 1 base and J by 6 bases, with 5 bases of the junction left unmatched. Germline CDR1 reads LGHDT; CDR2 reads YNNKEL (reference sequence). The CDR3 here is CASSQGPGGLQPQHF. The CDR3 bases are TGTGCCAGCAGCCAAGGGCCAGGGGGCCTTCAGCCCCAGCATTTT.

The CDR3: CATSREPGGANPAKNIQYF. The CDR3 DNA follows: TGTGCCACCAGCAGAGAACCAGGGGGCGCGAATCCGGCCAAAAACATTCAGTACTTC. The genes are TRBV15 and TRBJ2-4, with 8 bases that match TRBD1. This CDR3 comprises 19 residues. V gave up 0 bases and J gave up 1 base; unmatched junction bases: 11. The germline V gene encodes CDR1 LNHNV and CDR2 YYDKDF (reference sequence).

The V call is TRBV27, the J call TRBJ1-3; D possibly corresponds to TRBD1 (6 bases). The V gene lost 1 base and the J gene lost 0 bases, with 7 bases spanning the gap. The V gene's germline CDR1 is MNHEY and CDR2 SMNVEV (reference sequence). This CDR3 is built from 15 residues. The CDR3 DNA reads TGTGCCAGCAGTTTATACAGGGACTCTGGAAACACCATATATTTT. This sequence encodes CASSLYRDSGNTIYF.

The genes are TRBV7-9 and TRBJ1-1, with unresolved D. Germline CDR1 and CDR2: SEHNR and FQNEAQ (reference sequence). The CDR3 spans 16 residues. The V end was cut by 5 bases, the J end by 1 base, with 17 bases between. Written as DNA, the CDR3 is TGTGCCAGCAGCACGAGGCCGTCAGGAGGGAACACTGAAGCTTTCTTT. Protein: CASSTRPSGGNTEAFF.

The chain employs TRBV7-3 and TRBJ2-6; the D gene is possibly TRBD1 (6 bases). V shed 0 bases and J shed 0 bases, with 18 bases lying between them. Germline loops: CDR1 SGHTA, CDR2 FQGTGA. The CDR3 covers 20 residues. CDR3 loop: CASSLTPWTEGDSGANVLTF. The CDR3 coding sequence is TGTGCCAGCAGCTTAACCCCGTGGACAGAGGGAGACTCTGGGGCCAACGTCCTGACTTTC.

The genes are TRBV2 and TRBJ1-6; TRBD1 matches at 7 bases. Germline V gives CDR1 SNHLY, CDR2 FYNNEI. This CDR3 spans 12 amino acids. J lost 14 bases, V lost 5 bases, and 6 bases had no gene match. DNA for the CDR3: TGTGCCAGCAGTTTACAGGGGTGGGCCCTCCACTTT. It translates to CASSLQGWALHF. Full variable domain (outside the CDR3, taken from reference TRBV2 and TRBJ1-6): EPEVTQTPSHQVTQMGQEVILRCVPISNHLYFYWYRQILGQKVEFLVSFYNNEISEKSEIFDDQFSVERPDGSNFTLKIRSTKLEDSAMYFCASSLQGWALHFGNGTRLTVT.

The CDR3 nucleotides are TGTGCCAGCAGCCCACCACGGGACAGGGTGATCTATGGCTACACCTTC. This encodes CASSPPRDRVIYGYTF. V and J are TRBV6-2 or TRBV6-3 and TRBJ1-2, with TRBD1 matching over 9 bases. The CDR3 is 16 amino acids. The V gene's germline CDR1 is MNHEY and CDR2 SVGEGT. The V segment lost 6 bases and the J segment 4 bases; nucleotides outside the gene matches: 12.

The chain combines TRBV7-6 with TRBJ2-6; perhaps TRBD2 as D (6 bases). This CDR3 spans 19 amino acids. The V and J ends lost 4 bases and 0 bases respectively, with 19 bases between them. Germline V gene sequence: CDR1 SGHVS, CDR2 FNYEAQ. This CDR3 reads CASSSFLSSVRSGANVLTF. The CDR3 bases are TGTGCCAGCAGCTCCTTTTTATCTAGCGTGCGCTCTGGGGCCAACGTCCTGACTTTC.

The rearrangement links TRBV5-1 to TRBJ2-2, with 7 bases that match TRBD2. Germline CDR1 reads SGHRS; CDR2 reads YFSETQ. The CDR3 has 15 amino acids. With V trimmed by 2 bases and J by 4 bases, 5 bases remained unmatched. CDR3 nucleotides: TGCGCCAGCAGCTTAATAGCGGGTGCCACCGGGGAGCTGTTTTTT. Translation: CASSLIAGATGELFF.